The clone carrying this T cell receptor beta chain was counted a few times. Individual cDNA molecules were tagged with unique molecular identifiers, the study reported. TCRdb re-derived calls from the 5' RACE reads in MiXCR, one entry per CDR3 protein. Of about 89,000 distinct CDR3 sequences listed, approximately 15% are singletons. The entry originates in a study of early T cells in non-severe SARS-CoV-2 infection. Study summary: Sequencing input comprised bulk RNA from unsorted whole blood; chain pairing was not available.

The trim removed 2 bases at V and 6 bases at J, leaving 10 bases unmatched. The CDR3 is 16 amino acids. Per germline, CDR1 DFQATT and CDR2 SNEGSKA (reference sequence). J is TRBJ2-3 and V is TRBV20-1; 11 nucleotides align to TRBD2. The source is an adult who was a healthcare worker with PCR-confirmed SARS-CoV-2 infection or an uninfected control (not recorded which). Specimen: whole blood, collected at baseline. The CDR3 DNA reads TGCAGTGCTAGACCTTATAGCGGGAGGGCCCCGGATACGCAGTATTTT. Translated: CSARPYSGRAPDTQYF.